The 9 T cell receptor beta chains below were found in one sample sequenced in a study of shared clonotypes between healthy human individuals. Assay: immunoSEQ multiplex PCR; the TCRdb copy retains only in-frame clones and omits some. Here the sample spans hundreds of thousands of clones, roughly 72% being singletons. Material: memory CD4+ T cells sorted from blood. Stated subset: CD45RA-negative fraction. The receptor set was obtained from a woman aged 25 to 45 in good health.

J is TRBJ2-1 and V is TRBV28; 10 bases are a match to TRBD2. V lost 8 bases and J lost 8; bases outside the gene matches: 9. The CDR3 spans 14 residues. CDR1 is MDHEN and CDR2 is SYDVKM in the germline V gene. The CDR3 nucleotides read TGTGCCAGCCGGCCAAGCGGGAGGGGCGATGAGCAGTTCTTC. It yields the protein CASRPSGRGDEQFF.

CDR3 coding DNA: TGTGCCAGTAGTATGGAGGTTCGAACCGGGGAGCTGTTTTTT. Protein: CASSMEVRTGELFF. The rearrangement uses TRBV19 and TRBJ2-2, with D perhaps matching TRBD2 (5 bases). Germline CDR1 and CDR2: LNHDA and SQIVND (reference sequence). CDR3 size: 14 residues. Trimming stripped 3 bases from V and 5 bases from J, with 10 bases between.

The chain recombines TRBV28 with TRBJ2-2, with D unresolved. The CDR3 runs to 14 residues. Deletions cut 2 bases from V and 2 bases from J, with 6 bases between. The germline V gene encodes CDR1 MDHEN and CDR2 SYDVKM. CDR3 amino acids: CASSLPVNTGELFF. CDR3 nucleotides: TGTGCCAGCAGTTTACCAGTTAACACCGGGGAGCTGTTTTTT.

The chain has TRBV19 and TRBJ2-1; the match to TRBD2 covers 11 bases. The CDR3 is 15 residues long. CDR1 and CDR2 from the germline V gene are LNHDA and SQIVND (reference sequence). With 5 bases clipped from V and 9 bases from J, the junction kept 9 bases outside the gene matches. Here the CDR3 reads CASSLIAGGPGEQFF. In nucleotides, the CDR3 is TGTGCCAGTAGTCTCATAGCGGGAGGGCCAGGTGAGCAGTTCTTC. Complete variable domain (other parts from reference TRBV19 and TRBJ2-1): DGGITQSPKYLFRKEGQNVTLSCEQNLNHDAMYWYRQDPGQGLRLIYYSQIVNDFQKGDIAEGYSVSREKKESFPLTVTSAQKNPTAFYLCASSLIAGGPGEQFFGPGTRLTVL.

The chain joins TRBV11-2 to TRBJ2-2, with 7 bases matching TRBD1. Trimming removed 6 bases from V and 5 bases from J; junction bases left unmatched: 6. CDR1 is SGHAT and CDR2 is FQNNGV in the germline V gene. The CDR3 covers 14 residues. DNA for the CDR3: TGTGCCAGCAGAACAAAACAGGGGACCGGGGAGCTGTTTTTT. It specifies CASRTKQGTGELFF. The entire variable domain, with the rest obtained from reference TRBV11-2 and TRBJ2-2, is as follows: EAGVAQSPRYKIIEKRQSVAFWCNPISGHATLYWYQQILGQGPKLLIQFQNNGVVDDSQLPKDRFSAERLKGVDSTLKIQPAKLEDSAVYLCASRTKQGTGELFFGEGSRLTVL.

V is TRBV6-1 and J is TRBJ2-7, with a weak D call TRBD2 (5 bases). The V end lost 3 bases, the J end lost 2 bases, and 17 bases lay between the germline ends. Germline V CDR1 and CDR2: MNHNS, SASEGT. This CDR3 contains 16 residues. CDR3 amino acids: CASSDPLSPGTYEQYF. CDR3 nucleotide sequence: TGTGCCAGCAGTGATCCTTTGTCCCCGGGAACCTACGAGCAGTACTTC.

J is TRBJ2-3 and V is TRBV2; 9 bases map to TRBD2. Germline V lookup: CDR1 SNHLY, CDR2 FYNNEI. V lost 5 bases and J lost 1; bases outside the gene matches: 4. The CDR3 is 15 residues long. The CDR3 DNA reads as TGTGCCAGCAGTTTAAGACTAGCGGGCACAGATACGCAGTATTTT. Protein sequence: CASSLRLAGTDTQYF.

The chain combines TRBV6-6 with TRBJ2-5, with 7 bases aligning to TRBD1. J was trimmed by 1 base and V by 6 bases; bases with no gene match: 5. The CDR3 contains 14 residues. The germline V gene has CDR1 MNHNY and CDR2 SVGAGI (reference sequence). CDR3 coding DNA: TGTGCCAGCAGCCCAGGGACAGCCCAAGAGACCCAGTACTTC. As protein: CASSPGTAQETQYF.

In its sample, this clone was seen once. A clone one base away is much larger, so this may be a read error. The chain links TRBV27 to TRBJ2-3; tentative D call: TRBD1 (5 bases). Germline V gene lookup returns CDR1 MNHEY and CDR2 SMNVEV (reference sequence). This CDR3 has 15 amino acids. This chain's CDR3 is CASSLSRFSTGTQYF. The CDR3 nucleotides are TGTGCCAGCAGTTTATCGAGATTCTCCACAGGTACGCAGTATTTT.